This entry lists 16 T cell receptor beta chains sequenced from one sample in a study of cytomegalovirus exposure and HLA in healthy donors. 13 Jbeta primers and 60 Vbeta primers were used for the PCR. The protocol was immunoSEQ multiplex PCR, while the TCRdb copy is restricted to in-frame clones and leaves out a portion. The table has more than 200,000 clones, roughly 80% seen once. The sequencing sample was made of PBMCs. The receptors shown here come from a man aged 40-50 years in good health and CMV-seronegative.

The chain joins TRBV30 to TRBJ2-3; D is perhaps TRBD1 (5 bases). Germline V gives CDR1 GTSNPN, CDR2 SVGIG (reference sequence). Between the trimmed V and J ends, which lost 1 base and 0 bases, there was a span of 14 bases. This CDR3 has 16 amino acids. The CDR3 sequence: CAWSARSGRSTDTQYF. In DNA, the CDR3 is TGTGCCTGGAGTGCACGGTCAGGGCGAAGCACAGATACGCAGTATTTT.

This rearrangement joins TRBV10-3 to TRBJ1-1; 7 bases agree with TRBD1. After removal of 10 bases from V and 0 bases from J, the junction contained 14 bases not matched to a gene. Germline V gene lookup returns CDR1 ENHRY and CDR2 SYGVKD. CDR3 length: 16 residues. CDR3 bases: TGTGCCAGCTCGGGACAGTCAAAAATAATGAACACTGAAGCTTTCTTT. Translated, it gives CASSGQSKIMNTEAFF.

V gene TRBV12-5 combines with J gene TRBJ1-1; no definite D call. The CDR3 spans 14 residues. The V gene lost 7 bases and the J gene lost 7 bases, with 19 bases spanning the gap. CDR1 and CDR2 (germline): LGHNT, FRNRAP. CDR3 sequence reads: CASALTAGFNEAFF. The CDR3 coding sequence is TGTGCTAGTGCCCTCACGGCGGGGTTTAATGAAGCTTTCTTT.

The chain carries TRBV18 and TRBJ2-1; D is possibly TRBD1 (6 bases). Per germline, CDR1 KGHSH and CDR2 LQKENI. CDR3 length: 16 amino acids. V lost 6 bases and J lost 1, with 16 bases in between. The CDR3 loop reads CASSKTQGSSYNEQFF. CDR3 DNA sequence: TGTGCCAGCTCGAAAACACAGGGAAGTTCCTACAATGAGCAGTTCTTC. The full variable domain, rest sourced from reference TRBV18 and TRBJ2-1, is NAGVMQNPRHLVRRRGQEARLRCSPMKGHSHVYWYRQLPEEGLKFMVYLQKENIIDESGMPKERFSAEFPKEGPSILRIQQVVRGDSAAYFCASSKTQGSSYNEQFFGPGTRLTVL.

The chain links TRBV16 to TRBJ1-2, with 10 bases aligning to TRBD1. The V and J ends lost 7 bases and 3 bases, in that order; junction bases with no gene match: 11. Germline V CDR1 and CDR2: KGHSY, FQNENV. The CDR3 has 16 residues. In DNA form, the CDR3 reads TGTGCCAGCATCTCCTCACCCGGGACAGGGGACTATGGCTACACCTTC. Encoded protein: CASISSPGTGDYGYTF.

The chain carries TRBV18 and TRBJ2-7, with TRBD2 as a possible D gene (6 bases). The germline V gene encodes CDR1 KGHSH and CDR2 LQKENI. This CDR3 has 15 amino acids. V was shortened by 3 bases and J by 3 bases, with 15 bases between the two germline ends. In DNA, the CDR3 is TGTGCCAGCTCACCCTACGGCGGAGGGGTCTACGAGCAGTACTTC. Amino acid sequence: CASSPYGGGVYEQYF.

J is TRBJ2-1 and V is TRBV6-1; TRBD2 agrees at 9 bases. Germline V lookup: CDR1 MNHNS, CDR2 SASEGT. Germline trimming cut 4 bases from V and 8 bases from J; bases unmatched to any gene: 12. The CDR3 length is 16 residues. CDR3 sequence: CASSGRPAGGRDEQFF. In DNA, the CDR3 is TGTGCCAGCAGTGGACGGCCAGCGGGAGGAAGGGATGAGCAGTTCTTC.

The V gene is TRBV30, the J gene TRBJ2-7; the D gene is possibly TRBD2 (6 bases). Germline CDR1 reads GTSNPN; CDR2 reads SVGIG (reference sequence). The CDR3 sequence is 14 residues long. The V and J ends lost 3 bases and 2 bases respectively, with 14 bases between them. The CDR3 DNA follows: TGTGCCTGGAGCGCCGGCGCGGGGACCTACGAGCAGTACTTC. Translating it yields CAWSAGAGTYEQYF.

There are a few counts of this clone. This chain links TRBV9 with TRBJ2-3, with 8 bases fitting TRBD2. With 2 bases clipped from V and 5 bases from J, the junction kept 4 bases outside the gene matches. The CDR3 loop spans 14 amino acids. Germline V lookup: CDR1 SGDLS, CDR2 YYNGEE. The DNA of the CDR3 is TGTGCCAGCAGCGTGAGCGGGGGTCTAGATACGCAGTATTTT. It encodes CASSVSGGLDTQYF.

This chain joins TRBV4-2 and TRBJ1-3; D is perhaps TRBD1 (5 bases). V was shortened by 1 base and J by 2 bases, with 21 bases between the two germline ends. Germline CDR1 is LGHNA and CDR2 is YNFKEQ. This CDR3 is 19 amino acids long. The CDR3 here is CASSQGPFLIQEPGNTIYF. CDR3 coding DNA: TGTGCCAGCAGCCAAGGGCCCTTTCTGATACAGGAGCCTGGAAACACCATATATTTT.

The chain uses TRBV11-3 and TRBJ2-1; D is uncertain. This CDR3 is 15 amino acids long. V lost 0 bases, J lost 4 bases, and 10 bases lay in between. Germline CDR1 SGHNT, CDR2 YENEEA. CDR3 nucleotide sequence: TGTGCCAGCAGCTTAGAGGGCCAAGATTACAATGAGCAGTTCTTC. Its translation: CASSLEGQDYNEQFF.

The CDR3 DNA is TGCGCCAGCAGCTTGGATTTATCTGGAAACACCATATATTTT. Encoded protein: CASSLDLSGNTIYF. The chain joins TRBV5-1 to TRBJ1-3; D unclear. The CDR3 is 14 amino acids. The germline V gene encodes CDR1 SGHRS and CDR2 YFSETQ. V was shortened by 0 bases and J by 1 base, with 5 bases between the two germline ends.

The V call is TRBV5-4, the J call TRBJ2-5; unclear D gene. The CDR3 length is 15 residues. The V and J ends lost 1 base and 0 bases respectively, with 10 bases between them. Germline values: CDR1 SGHNT, CDR2 YYREEE (reference sequence). CDR3 sequence reads: CASSLLKSYQETQYF. Written as DNA, the CDR3 is TGTGCCAGCAGCTTGCTTAAATCGTACCAAGAGACCCAGTACTTC.

The chain combines TRBV5-1 with TRBJ2-1; D unclear. Germline values: CDR1 SGHRS, CDR2 YFSETQ. Between the trimmed V and J ends, which lost 0 bases and 7 bases, there was a span of 17 bases. This CDR3 region has 16 residues. DNA for the CDR3: TGCGCCAGCAGCTTGGGGGTTACGGGTGTGGTTAATGAGCAGTTCTTC. Protein sequence: CASSLGVTGVVNEQFF.

This clone was seen only once. The chain couples TRBV7-2 to TRBJ2-3; D possibly corresponds to TRBD2 (5 bases). The V gene lost 0 bases and the J gene lost 1 base, with 8 bases spanning the gap. Looked up from germline, CDR1 is SGHTA and CDR2 is FQGNSA. The CDR3 is 15 amino acids. The CDR3 DNA follows: TGTGCCAGCAGCTTAGCCGTCGGGGGCACAGATACGCAGTATTTT. Translation gives CASSLAVGGTDTQYF.

The chain carries TRBV7-3 and TRBJ2-7; D is unresolved. CDR1 is SGHTA, CDR2 FQGTGA, per germline. The CDR3 is made up of 13 amino acids. V gave up 2 bases and J gave up 2 bases, with 7 bases separating them. The CDR3 coding sequence is TGTGCCAGCAGCTTATTGGCCACCTACGAGCAGTACTTC. Translated, it gives CASSLLATYEQYF.